The sequence of this T cell receptor beta chain was determined in a study of OX40 agonist ivuxolimab in advanced cancers. TCRdb's copy holds only in-frame clones and misses some; the assay was immunoSEQ multiplex PCR. This table has about 20,000 clones, 83% appearing once. The CDR3 covers 15 residues. V was cut by 1 base and J by 4 bases, with 14 bases left in between. CDR1 is MNHNS, CDR2 SASEGT, per germline. By proportion, this clone is medium-sized. The sequencing here drew on CD4+ or CD8+ T cells sorted from blood, taken in a trial of the OX40 agonist ivuxolimab. The chain is built from TRBV6-1 and TRBJ2-7; D is uncertain. The source of this sequence is an adult with an advanced solid tumor such as melanoma, head and neck, liver or kidney cancer. The DNA of the CDR3 is TGTGCCAGCAGTGAAGTTTCTGGGGATTCGTACGAGCAGTACTTC. Protein sequence: CASSEVSGDSYEQYF.